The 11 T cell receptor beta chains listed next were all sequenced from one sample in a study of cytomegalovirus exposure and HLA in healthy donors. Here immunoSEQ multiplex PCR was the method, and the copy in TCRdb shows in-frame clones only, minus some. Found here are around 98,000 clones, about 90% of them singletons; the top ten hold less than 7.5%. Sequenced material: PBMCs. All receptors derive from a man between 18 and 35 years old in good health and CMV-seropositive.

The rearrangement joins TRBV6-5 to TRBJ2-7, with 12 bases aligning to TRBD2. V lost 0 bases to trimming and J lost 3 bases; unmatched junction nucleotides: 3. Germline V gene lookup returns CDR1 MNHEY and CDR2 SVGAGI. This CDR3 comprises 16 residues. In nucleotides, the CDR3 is TGTGCCAGCAGTTACTCGGTGACTAGCGGGGGCTACGAGCAGTACTTC. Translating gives CASSYSVTSGGYEQYF.

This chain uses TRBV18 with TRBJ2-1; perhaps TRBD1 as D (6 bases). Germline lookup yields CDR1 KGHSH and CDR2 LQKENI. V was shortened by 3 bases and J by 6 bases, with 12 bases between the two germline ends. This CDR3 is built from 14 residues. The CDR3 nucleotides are TGTGCCAGCTCACCGTCACAGGGTCCCAATGAGCAGTTCTTC. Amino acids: CASSPSQGPNEQFF.

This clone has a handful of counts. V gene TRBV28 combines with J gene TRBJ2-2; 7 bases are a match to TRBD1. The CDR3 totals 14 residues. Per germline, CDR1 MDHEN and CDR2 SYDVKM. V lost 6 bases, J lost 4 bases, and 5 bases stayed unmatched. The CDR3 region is CASSPGTATGELFF. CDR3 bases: TGTGCCAGCAGCCCAGGGACAGCCACCGGGGAGCTGTTTTTT.

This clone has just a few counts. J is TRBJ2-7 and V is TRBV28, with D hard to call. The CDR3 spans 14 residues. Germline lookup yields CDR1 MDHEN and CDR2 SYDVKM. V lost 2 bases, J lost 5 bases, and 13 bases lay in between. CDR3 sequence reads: CASSLVPPVDEQYF. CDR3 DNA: TGTGCCAGCAGTTTAGTCCCCCCGGTAGACGAGCAGTACTTC.

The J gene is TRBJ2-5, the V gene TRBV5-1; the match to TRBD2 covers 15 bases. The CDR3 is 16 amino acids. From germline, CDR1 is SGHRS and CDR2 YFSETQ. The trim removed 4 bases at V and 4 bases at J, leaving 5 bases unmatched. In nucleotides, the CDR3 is TGCGCCAGCAGCACAGGACTAGCGGGAGGGGGAGAGACCCAGTACTTC. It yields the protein CASSTGLAGGGETQYF.

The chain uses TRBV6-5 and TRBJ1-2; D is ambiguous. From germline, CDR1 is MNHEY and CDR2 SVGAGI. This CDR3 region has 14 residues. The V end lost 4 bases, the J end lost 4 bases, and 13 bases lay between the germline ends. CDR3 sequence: CASSFRGPAYGYTF. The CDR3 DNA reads TGTGCCAGCAGTTTTCGGGGTCCAGCCTATGGCTACACCTTC.

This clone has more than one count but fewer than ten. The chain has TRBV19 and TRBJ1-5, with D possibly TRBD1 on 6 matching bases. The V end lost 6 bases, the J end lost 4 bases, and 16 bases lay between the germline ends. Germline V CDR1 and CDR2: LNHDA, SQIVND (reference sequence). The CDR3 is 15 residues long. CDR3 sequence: CASRVEGTKNQPQHF. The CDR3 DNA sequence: TGTGCCAGTAGGGTTGAGGGGACAAAAAATCAGCCCCAGCATTTT. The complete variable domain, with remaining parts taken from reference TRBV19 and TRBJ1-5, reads DGGITQSPKYLFRKEGQNVTLSCEQNLNHDAMYWYRQDPGQGLRLIYYSQIVNDFQKGDIAEGYSVSREKKESFPLTVTSAQKNPTAFYLCASRVEGTKNQPQHFGDGTRLSIL.

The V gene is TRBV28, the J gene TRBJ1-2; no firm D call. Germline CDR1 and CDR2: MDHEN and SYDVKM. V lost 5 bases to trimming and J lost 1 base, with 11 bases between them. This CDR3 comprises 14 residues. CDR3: CASSRSGDNYGYTF. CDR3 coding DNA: TGTGCCAGCAGTCGGAGCGGTGATAACTATGGCTACACCTTC.

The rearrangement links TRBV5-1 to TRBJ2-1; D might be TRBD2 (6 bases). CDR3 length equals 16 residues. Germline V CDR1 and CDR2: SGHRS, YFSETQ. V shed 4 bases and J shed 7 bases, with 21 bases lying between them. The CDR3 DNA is TGCGCCAGCAGCCCGAAGCTCGGGGGAGCCTGGAATGAGCAGTTCTTC. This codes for CASSPKLGGAWNEQFF.

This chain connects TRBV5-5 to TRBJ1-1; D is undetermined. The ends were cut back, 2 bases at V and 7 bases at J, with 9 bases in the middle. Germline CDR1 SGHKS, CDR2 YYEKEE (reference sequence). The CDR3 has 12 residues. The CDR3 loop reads CASSFGDREAFF. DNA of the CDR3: TGTGCCAGCAGCTTCGGAGATCGTGAAGCTTTCTTT.

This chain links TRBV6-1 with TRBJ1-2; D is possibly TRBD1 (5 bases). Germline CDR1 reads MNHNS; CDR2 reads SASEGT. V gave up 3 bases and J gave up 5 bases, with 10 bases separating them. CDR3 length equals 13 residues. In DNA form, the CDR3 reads TGTGCCAGCAGTGAGAGACAGCAATATGGCTACACCTTC. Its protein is CASSERQQYGYTF.